The 11 T cell receptor beta chains presented below share a single source sample, sequenced in a study of blood T cell repertoires in COVID-19 (dated by TCRdb to the early 2020s). Library construction relied on the immunoSEQ multiplex PCR assay. The source is immuneACCESS, and TCRdb retained only in-frame sequences with V and J called. Part of the clones is not carried over; for the studies checked, unresolved V genes explain less than half of this, and the remainder is unexplained. The sample table records 300,000 to 350,000 clones; roughly 90% of these occur just once. Of the sample, roughly 3.9% falls within the top ten clones. Material: PBMCs or T cells enriched from blood (not recorded which). All receptors come from a woman aged 25 to 39 who had been exposed to COVID-19.

The rearrangement uses TRBV7-9 and TRBJ2-3; D unclear. The CDR3 is 17 amino acids. CDR1 and CDR2 from the germline V gene are SEHNR and FQNEAQ (reference sequence). V was clipped by 1 base and J by 1 base, with 15 bases between them. The CDR3 here is CASSLGGSASGTDTQYF. The CDR3 DNA is TGTGCCAGCAGCTTAGGCGGCTCGGCGAGTGGCACAGATACGCAGTATTTT.

The chain joins TRBV10-3 to TRBJ2-7; TRBD2 is a possible D gene (5 bases). The CDR3 runs 13 residues. Germline CDR1 reads ENHRY; CDR2 reads SYGVKD. The V end lost 0 bases, the J end lost 5 bases, and 8 bases lay between the germline ends. The CDR3 loop reads CAISESDGDEQYF. The CDR3 DNA is TGTGCCATCAGTGAGTCGGACGGGGACGAGCAGTACTTC.

The sample holds one count of this clone. The J gene is TRBJ2-3, the V gene TRBV5-1; 8 bases fit TRBD2. The CDR3 totals 16 residues. Trimming removed 4 bases from V and 2 bases from J; junction bases left unmatched: 9. CDR1 is SGHRS, CDR2 YFSETQ, per germline. The CDR3 DNA reads TGCGCCAGCAGCGGCGGCGGGGGGTTGAACACAGATACGCAGTATTTT. Protein sequence: CASSGGGGLNTDTQYF. Full variable domain (outside the CDR3, taken from reference TRBV5-1 and TRBJ2-3): KAGVTQTPRYLIKTRGQQVTLSCSPISGHRSVSWYQQTPGQGLQFLFEYFSETQRNKGNFPGRFSGRQFSNSRSEMNVSTLELGDSALYLCASSGGGGLNTDTQYFGPGTRLTVL.

Only a few counts were recorded for this clone. The rearrangement links TRBV19 to TRBJ1-3; 11 nucleotides align to TRBD1. This CDR3 spans 19 amino acids. V was clipped by 10 bases and J by 1 base; unmatched bases: 18. The germline CDR1 and CDR2 sequences are LNHDA and SQIVND (reference sequence). In DNA, the CDR3 is TGTGCCACCCGACGATGGGACAGGGGGAATAAAGGGTCTGGAAACACCATATATTTT. Protein sequence: CATRRWDRGNKGSGNTIYF. The variable domain in full, completed from reference TRBV19 and TRBJ1-3, reads DGGITQSPKYLFRKEGQNVTLSCEQNLNHDAMYWYRQDPGQGLRLIYYSQIVNDFQKGDIAEGYSVSREKKESFPLTVTSAQKNPTAFYLCATRRWDRGNKGSGNTIYFGEGSWLTVV.

The V and J genes are TRBV7-8 and TRBJ1-6, with D perhaps matching TRBD1 (6 bases). Germline V gene sequence: CDR1 SGHVS, CDR2 FQNEAQ. Deletions cut 4 bases from V and 5 bases from J, with 12 bases between. This CDR3 comprises 15 residues. This chain's CDR3 is CASSSRGGNNSPLHF. CDR3 coding DNA: TGTGCCAGCAGCTCAAGGGGGGGAAATAATTCACCCCTCCACTTT.

V usage is TRBV7-2 and J usage is TRBJ2-7; the match to TRBD2 covers 13 bases. The J segment lost 5 bases and the V segment lost 5 bases, leaving 6 bases of the junction unmatched. CDR3 length equals 15 residues. Germline V gene lookup returns CDR1 SGHTA and CDR2 FQGNSA. CDR3: CASSTSGGALNEQYF. Written as DNA, the CDR3 is TGTGCCAGCAGCACTAGCGGGGGGGCCCTCAACGAGCAGTACTTC.

This chain links TRBV5-1 with TRBJ2-7; 9 positions agree with TRBD1. Germline V CDR1 and CDR2: SGHRS, YFSETQ. With 2 bases clipped from V and 2 bases from J, the junction kept 2 bases outside the gene matches. The CDR3 totals 14 residues. The CDR3 spells CASSFGTGTYEQYF. As DNA, the CDR3 is TGCGCCAGCAGCTTCGGGACAGGGACCTACGAGCAGTACTTC.

V gene TRBV24-1 combines with J gene TRBJ1-1; 7 positions match TRBD1. Germline CDR1 and CDR2: KGHDR and SFDVKD. Trimming cost V 6 bases and J 5 bases; bases outside gene matches: 11. This CDR3 has 15 residues. The CDR3 sequence: CATSFPPGTATEAFF. The CDR3 DNA reads TGTGCCACCAGTTTTCCCCCCGGGACAGCTACTGAAGCTTTCTTT.

The chain carries TRBV7-2 and TRBJ1-2, with D perhaps TRBD1 (6 bases). This CDR3 comprises 16 residues. Germline CDR1 reads SGHTA; CDR2 reads FQGNSA. The V end lost 5 bases, the J end lost 0 bases, and 16 bases lay between the germline ends. The CDR3 spells CASSPRARGANYGYTF. The CDR3 DNA reads TGTGCCAGCAGCCCCCGGGCCAGGGGAGCTAACTATGGCTACACCTTC.

V and J are TRBV6-7 and TRBJ2-5, with 8 positions matching TRBD1. TRBV6-7 carries the ORF label, with uncertain function. Trimming at V came to 5 bases and at J to 1 base, leaving 15 bases not matched to a gene. The CDR3 runs to 18 residues. The CDR3 nucleotides read TGTGCCAGCAGTCCTTCGAGGAGTCTCAGGGGGCCCCAAGAGACCCAGTACTTC. Translation gives CASSPSRSLRGPQETQYF.

The chain's CDR3 is CASRSHRGVRGGYTF. CDR3 DNA sequence: TGTGCCAGCAGATCCCACAGGGGAGTGCGGGGTGGCTACACCTTC. This sequence joins TRBV6-1 and TRBJ1-2, with 7 bases lining up with TRBD1. Germline trimming cut 6 bases from V and 7 bases from J; bases unmatched to any gene: 14. CDR1 and CDR2 from the germline V gene are MNHNS and SASEGT. This CDR3 is built from 15 residues.